The clone carrying this T cell receptor beta chain occurred many times. Germline values: CDR1 LNHDA, CDR2 SQIVND (reference sequence). The CDR3 contains 13 residues. V was trimmed by 5 bases and J by 6 bases, leaving 13 bases between them. The data stem from a study of T cells in Graves' hyperthyroidism and ophthalmopathy. The TCR beta CDR3 regions underwent amplification using RNA transcripts as the source. The primer set for the first-round RT-PCR of the TCR CDR3 was HTBI. TCRdb recomputed calls from the multiplex PCR reads with MiXCR, one row per CDR3 protein. The repertoire has some 250,000 distinct CDR3 sequences, roughly 15% of them found once; the top ten carry about 33%.

This rearrangement joins TRBV19 to TRBJ1-1; D is ambiguous. Sequenced: blood. The TCR was taken from a woman aged 45-59 years with Graves' hyperthyroidism that later progressed to Graves' ophthalmopathy. The CDR3 DNA reads TGTGCCAGTAGTCGGACGGTCTCCGCTGAAGCTTTCTTT. Its translation: CASSRTVSAEAFF.